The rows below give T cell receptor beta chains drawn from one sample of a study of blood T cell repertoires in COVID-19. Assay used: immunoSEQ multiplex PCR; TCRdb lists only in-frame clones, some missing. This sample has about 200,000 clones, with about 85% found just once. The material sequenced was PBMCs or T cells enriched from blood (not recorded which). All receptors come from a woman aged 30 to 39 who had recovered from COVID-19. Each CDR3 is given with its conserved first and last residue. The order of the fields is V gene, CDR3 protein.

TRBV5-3	CAPPRGANLNTEAFF
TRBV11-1	CASSLGSRTLYF
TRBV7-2	CASSTRQGETQYF
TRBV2	CASSAPKGEGNYGYTF
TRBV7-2	CASSYRPQLAGVGNEQFF
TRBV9	CASSGGQWGNSPLHF
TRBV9	CASSGRAGHYNEQFF
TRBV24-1	CATSEAGVLYEQYF
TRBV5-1	CASSFTSGTGEKLFF
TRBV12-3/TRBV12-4	CASRARGGYTF
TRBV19	CASRYPGGASNTEAFF
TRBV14	CASSRGVADTQYF
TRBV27	CASTDRGNQETQYF
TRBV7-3	CASSSSGLAGAEQYF
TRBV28	CASRMGQGGTYNEQFF
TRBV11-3	CASSLGAGRGEQYF
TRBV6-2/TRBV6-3	CASSSSTDTQYF